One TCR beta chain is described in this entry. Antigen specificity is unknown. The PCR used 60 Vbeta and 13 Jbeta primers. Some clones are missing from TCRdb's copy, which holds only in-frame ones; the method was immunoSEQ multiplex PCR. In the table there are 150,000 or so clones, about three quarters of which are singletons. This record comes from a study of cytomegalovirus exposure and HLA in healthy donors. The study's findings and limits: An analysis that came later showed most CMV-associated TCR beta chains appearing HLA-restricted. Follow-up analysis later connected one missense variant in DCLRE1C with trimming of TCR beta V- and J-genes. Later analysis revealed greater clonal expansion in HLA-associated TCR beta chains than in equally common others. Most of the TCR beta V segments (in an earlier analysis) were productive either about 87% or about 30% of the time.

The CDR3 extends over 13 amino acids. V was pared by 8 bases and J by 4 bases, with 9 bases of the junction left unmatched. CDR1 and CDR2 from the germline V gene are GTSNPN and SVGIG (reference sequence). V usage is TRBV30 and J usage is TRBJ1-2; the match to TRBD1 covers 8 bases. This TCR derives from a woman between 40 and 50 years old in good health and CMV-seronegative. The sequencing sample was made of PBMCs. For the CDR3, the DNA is TGTGCCGGCACAGGGGGACCGGGCTATGGCTACACCTTC. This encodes CAGTGGPGYGYTF.